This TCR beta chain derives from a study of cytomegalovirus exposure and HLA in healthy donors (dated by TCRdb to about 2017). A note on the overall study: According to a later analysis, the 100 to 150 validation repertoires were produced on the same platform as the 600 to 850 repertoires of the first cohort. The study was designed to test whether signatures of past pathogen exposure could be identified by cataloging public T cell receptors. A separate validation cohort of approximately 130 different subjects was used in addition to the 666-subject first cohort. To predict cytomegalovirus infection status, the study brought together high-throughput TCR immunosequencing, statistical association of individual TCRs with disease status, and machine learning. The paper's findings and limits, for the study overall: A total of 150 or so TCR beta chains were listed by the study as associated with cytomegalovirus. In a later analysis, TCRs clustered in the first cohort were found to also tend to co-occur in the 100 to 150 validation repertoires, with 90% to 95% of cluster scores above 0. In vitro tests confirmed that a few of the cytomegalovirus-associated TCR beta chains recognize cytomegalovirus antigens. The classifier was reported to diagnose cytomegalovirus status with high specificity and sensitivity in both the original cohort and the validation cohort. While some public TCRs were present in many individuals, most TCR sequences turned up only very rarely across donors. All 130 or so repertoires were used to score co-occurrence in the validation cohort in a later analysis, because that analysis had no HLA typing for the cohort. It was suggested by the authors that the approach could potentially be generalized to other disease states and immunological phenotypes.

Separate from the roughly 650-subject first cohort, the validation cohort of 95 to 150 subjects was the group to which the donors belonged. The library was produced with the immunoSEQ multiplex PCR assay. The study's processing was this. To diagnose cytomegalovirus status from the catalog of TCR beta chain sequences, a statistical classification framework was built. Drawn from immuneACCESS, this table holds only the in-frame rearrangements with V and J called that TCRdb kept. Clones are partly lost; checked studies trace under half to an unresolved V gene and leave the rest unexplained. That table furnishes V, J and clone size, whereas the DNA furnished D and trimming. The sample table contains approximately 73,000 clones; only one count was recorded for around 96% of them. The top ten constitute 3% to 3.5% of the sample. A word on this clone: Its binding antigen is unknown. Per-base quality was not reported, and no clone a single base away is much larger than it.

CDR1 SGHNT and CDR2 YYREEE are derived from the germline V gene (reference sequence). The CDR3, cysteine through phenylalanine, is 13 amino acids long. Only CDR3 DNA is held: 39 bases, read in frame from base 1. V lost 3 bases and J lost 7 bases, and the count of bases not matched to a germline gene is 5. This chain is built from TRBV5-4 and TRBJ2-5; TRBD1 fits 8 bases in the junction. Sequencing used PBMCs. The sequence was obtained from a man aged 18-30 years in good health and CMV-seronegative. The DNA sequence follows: TGTGCCAGCAGCTGGGGACAGGAGTCGACCCAGTACTTC. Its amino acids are CASSWGQESTQYF. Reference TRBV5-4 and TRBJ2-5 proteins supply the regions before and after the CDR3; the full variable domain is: ETGVTQSPTHLIKTRGQQVTLRCSSQSGHNTVSWYQQALGQGPQFIFQYYREEENGRGNFPPRFSGLQFPNYSSELNVNALELDDSALYLCASSWGQESTQYFGPGTRLLVL.